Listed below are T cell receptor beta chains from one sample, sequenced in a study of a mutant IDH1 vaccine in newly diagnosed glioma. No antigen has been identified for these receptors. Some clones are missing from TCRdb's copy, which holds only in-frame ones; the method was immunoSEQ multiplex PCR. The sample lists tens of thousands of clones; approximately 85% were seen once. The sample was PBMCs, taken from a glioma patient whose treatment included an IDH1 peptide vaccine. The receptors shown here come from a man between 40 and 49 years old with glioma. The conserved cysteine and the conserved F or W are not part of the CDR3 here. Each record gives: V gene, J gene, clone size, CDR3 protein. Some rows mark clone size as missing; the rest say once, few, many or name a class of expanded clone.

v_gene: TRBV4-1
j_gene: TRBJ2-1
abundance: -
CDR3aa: ASSQAGTPYNEQF

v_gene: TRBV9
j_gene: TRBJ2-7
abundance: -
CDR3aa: ASSVGTSGAYEQY

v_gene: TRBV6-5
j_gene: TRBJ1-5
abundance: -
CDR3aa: ASSYREMQPQH

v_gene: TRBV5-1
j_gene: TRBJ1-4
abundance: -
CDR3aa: ASRNSLATNEKLF

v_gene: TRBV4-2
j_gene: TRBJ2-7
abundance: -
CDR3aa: ASSQERGDPYEQY

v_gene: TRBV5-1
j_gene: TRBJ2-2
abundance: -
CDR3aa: ASKEGVAWTGELF

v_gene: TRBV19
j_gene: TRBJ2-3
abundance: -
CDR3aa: ASNIGLSETDTQY

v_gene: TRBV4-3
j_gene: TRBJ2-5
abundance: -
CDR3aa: ASSQTTTSAARTQY

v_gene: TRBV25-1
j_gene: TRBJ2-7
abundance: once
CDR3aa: ASSDPQGNSYEQY

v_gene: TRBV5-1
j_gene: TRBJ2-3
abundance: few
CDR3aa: ASSLESTDTQY

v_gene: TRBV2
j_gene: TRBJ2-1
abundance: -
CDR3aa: ASSDPEGEGPNNEQF

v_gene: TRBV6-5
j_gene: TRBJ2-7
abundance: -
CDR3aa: ASRPGLAYEQY

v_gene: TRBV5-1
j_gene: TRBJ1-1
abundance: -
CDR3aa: ASSLGLDTEAF

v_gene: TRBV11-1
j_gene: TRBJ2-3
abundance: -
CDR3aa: ASSKEQGSTDTQY

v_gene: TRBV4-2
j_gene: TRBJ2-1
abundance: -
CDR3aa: ASSQERLSGRALEQF

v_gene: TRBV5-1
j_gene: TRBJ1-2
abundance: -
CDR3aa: ASSARDRGRGGYT

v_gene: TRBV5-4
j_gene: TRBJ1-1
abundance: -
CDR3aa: ASSLPGAVDTEAF

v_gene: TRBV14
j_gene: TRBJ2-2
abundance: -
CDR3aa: ASSQQREFFYAGELF

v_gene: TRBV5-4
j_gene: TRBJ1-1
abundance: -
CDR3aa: ASSLGRGEVEAF

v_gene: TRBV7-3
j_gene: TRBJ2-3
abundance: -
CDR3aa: ASSASRLGLASSTDTQY

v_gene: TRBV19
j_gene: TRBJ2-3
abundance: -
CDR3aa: ASSQLSAGSDTQY

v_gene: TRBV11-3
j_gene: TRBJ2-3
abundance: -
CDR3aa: ASSFLYGGTDTQY

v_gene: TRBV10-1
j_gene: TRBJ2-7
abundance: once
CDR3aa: ASQTGGAPRTSGAYEQY

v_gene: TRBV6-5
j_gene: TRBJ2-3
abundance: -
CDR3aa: ASTDRTVDTQY

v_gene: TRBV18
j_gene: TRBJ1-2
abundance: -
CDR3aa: ASSPAPDYGYT

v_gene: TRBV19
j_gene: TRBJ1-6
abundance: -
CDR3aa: ASSSGNSPLH

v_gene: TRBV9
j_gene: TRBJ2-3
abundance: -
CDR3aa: ASSVAKAAILTPSTDTQY

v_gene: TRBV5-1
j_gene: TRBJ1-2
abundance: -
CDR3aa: ASRPTGPTYGYT

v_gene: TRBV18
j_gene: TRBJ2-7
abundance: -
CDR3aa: ASSPPGGRALSEQY

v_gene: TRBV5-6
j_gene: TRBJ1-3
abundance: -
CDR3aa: ASSLEYSGNTIY

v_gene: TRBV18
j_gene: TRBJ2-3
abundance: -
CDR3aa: ASSQGPPRGEDTQY

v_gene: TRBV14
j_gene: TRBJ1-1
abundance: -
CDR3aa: ASSQVGGNTEAF